This entry lists 5 T cell receptor beta chains sequenced from one sample in a study of blood T cell repertoires in COVID-19. Sequencing used immunoSEQ multiplex PCR; TCRdb keeps in-frame clones, though not all of them. The data show a few hundred thousand clones, about four fifths seen once. Sequenced sample: PBMCs or T cells enriched from blood (not recorded which). The receptors derive from a man between 50 and 59 years old who had recovered from COVID-19.

The chain links TRBV19 to TRBJ1-2, with D perhaps TRBD1 (6 bases). The V end was cut by 1 base, the J end by 3 bases, with 12 bases between. Per the germline V gene, CDR1 is LNHDA and CDR2 is SQIVND (reference sequence). This CDR3 is built from 15 residues. CDR3 DNA sequence: TGTGCCAGTAGTATAGTCTCAGGGGCGGACTATGGCTACACCTTC. Translated: CASSIVSGADYGYTF.

The chain joins TRBV9 to TRBJ2-7, with 11 positions matching TRBD1. Losses at the gene ends were 3 bases for V and 2 bases for J; bases not matched to a gene: 4. The CDR3 consists of 15 residues. CDR1 and CDR2 (germline): SGDLS, YYNGEE. DNA for the CDR3: TGTGCCAGCAGCGGGACAGGGGGCAGACCCTACGAGCAGTACTTC. Its translation is CASSGTGGRPYEQYF.

The chain couples TRBV29-1 to TRBJ2-2; perhaps TRBD1 as D (6 bases). Trimming shortened V by 6 bases and J by 7 bases, and 21 bases separated the two germline ends. The CDR3 runs 15 residues. Germline values: CDR1 SQVTM, CDR2 ANQGSEA. CDR3: CSVRAGAGRFGELFF. The DNA for the CDR3 is TGCAGCGTCCGAGCAGGGGCTGGAAGATTCGGGGAGCTGTTTTTT.

The chain couples TRBV30 to TRBJ1-1; D possibly corresponds to TRBD1 (6 bases). In germline, CDR1 is GTSNPN, CDR2 SVGIG (reference sequence). V was cut by 3 bases and J by 1 base, with 12 bases left in between. The CDR3 runs 14 residues. The CDR3 coding sequence is TGTGCCTGGAGAGCGATCAGGGGGAACACTGAAGCTTTCTTT. Translated: CAWRAIRGNTEAFF.

For the CDR3, the DNA is TGTGCCAGCAGTTTACGGCCTGGGACTAGCGGGGGCTACGAGCAGTACTTC. Translation: CASSLRPGTSGGYEQYF. The V call is TRBV27, the J call TRBJ2-7; TRBD2 matches 14 bases. V trimming: 2 bases; J trimming: 3 bases; junction bases outside the gene matches: 6. Germline assignment: CDR1 MNHEY and CDR2 SMNVEV (reference sequence). CDR3 size: 17 residues.